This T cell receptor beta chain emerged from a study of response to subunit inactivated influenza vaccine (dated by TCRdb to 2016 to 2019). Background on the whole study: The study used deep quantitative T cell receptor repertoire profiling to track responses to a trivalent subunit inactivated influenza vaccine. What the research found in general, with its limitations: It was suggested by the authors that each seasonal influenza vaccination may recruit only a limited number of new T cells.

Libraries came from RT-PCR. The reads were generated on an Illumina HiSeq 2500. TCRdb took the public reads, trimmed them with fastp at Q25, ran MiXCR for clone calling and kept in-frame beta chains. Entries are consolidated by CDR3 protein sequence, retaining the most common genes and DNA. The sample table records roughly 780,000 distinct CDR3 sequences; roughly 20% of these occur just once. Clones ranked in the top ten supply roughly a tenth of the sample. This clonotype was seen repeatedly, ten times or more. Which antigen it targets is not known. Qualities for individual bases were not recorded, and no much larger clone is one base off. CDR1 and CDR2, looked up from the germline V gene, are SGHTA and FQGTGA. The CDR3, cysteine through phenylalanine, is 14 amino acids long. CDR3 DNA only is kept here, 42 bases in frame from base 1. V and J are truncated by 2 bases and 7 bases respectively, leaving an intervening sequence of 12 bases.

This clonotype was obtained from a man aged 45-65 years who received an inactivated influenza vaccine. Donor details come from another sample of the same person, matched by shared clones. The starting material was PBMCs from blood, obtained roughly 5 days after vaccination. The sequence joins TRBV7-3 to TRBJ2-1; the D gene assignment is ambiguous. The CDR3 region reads CASSLVGFGNEQFF. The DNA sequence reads TGTGCCAGCAGCTTAGTCGGGTTTGGGAATGAGCAGTTCTTC.